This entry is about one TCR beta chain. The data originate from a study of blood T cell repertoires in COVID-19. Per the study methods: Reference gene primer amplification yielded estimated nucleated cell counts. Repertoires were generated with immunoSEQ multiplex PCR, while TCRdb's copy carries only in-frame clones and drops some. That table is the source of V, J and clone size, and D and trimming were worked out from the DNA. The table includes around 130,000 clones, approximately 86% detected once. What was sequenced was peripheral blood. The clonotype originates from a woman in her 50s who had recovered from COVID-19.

CDR3 sequence reads: CSARIRSEAFF. The DNA for the CDR3 is TGCAGTGCTAGAATCAGATCCGAAGCTTTCTTT. The rearrangement uses TRBV20-1 and TRBJ1-1; unclear D gene. Germline V gives CDR1 DFQATT, CDR2 SNEGSKA (reference sequence). This CDR3 spans 11 amino acids. V was clipped by 2 bases and J by 8 bases, with 9 bases between them.